What follows are 3 T cell receptor beta chains derived from one specimen sequenced in a study of CD8 T cells in ankylosing spondylitis. Study observations and caveats: A motif in TCR beta, a set of roughly 8 highly homologous variants, appeared characteristic of ankylosing spondylitis blood.

For these TCRs, the target antigens are not known. Using its own MiXCR run on the 5' RACE reads, TCRdb lists one record per CDR3 protein. This table holds hundreds of thousands of distinct CDR3 sequences, roughly a quarter found once. Sequencing was done on a sample of blood, either unsorted or a sorted T cell fraction (not recorded which). These receptor sequences come from a male donor with ankylosing spondylitis.

This clonotype was found a few times. The chain links TRBV7-2 to TRBJ2-4; 7 nucleotides match TRBD1. The CDR3 has 15 residues. Germline assignment: CDR1 SGHTA and CDR2 FQGNSA. V lost 3 bases to trimming and J lost 2 bases; unmatched junction nucleotides: 4. CDR3 sequence (DNA): TGTGCCAGCAGCTTCGACAGGGTGACCAAAAACATTCAGTACTTC. It translates to CASSFDRVTKNIQYF.

The chain is built from TRBV3-1 and TRBJ2-2; perhaps TRBD2 as D (6 bases). Per the germline V gene, CDR1 is LGHDT and CDR2 is YNNKEL (reference sequence). The CDR3 loop spans 16 amino acids. V was pared by 1 base and J by 4 bases, with 13 bases between. The CDR3 is CASSQADGSSTGELFF. The CDR3 region has the DNA TGTGCCAGCAGCCAAGCGGACGGGAGTAGCACCGGGGAGCTGTTTTTT.

This clonotype was detected a few times. The chain links TRBV2 to TRBJ2-7; D ambiguous. This CDR3 contains 10 residues. CDR1 is SNHLY and CDR2 is FYNNEI in the germline V gene. The ends were cut back, 7 bases at V and 7 bases at J, with 8 bases in the middle. CDR3 bases: TGTGCCAGCACCCTCTGGGAGCAGTACGTC. Protein: CASTLWEQYV.